This passage covers 32 T cell receptor beta chains from one sample sequenced in a study of metastatic and nonmetastatic thyroid tumors (dated by TCRdb to 2020 to 2021). None of the patients had been given any treatment before thyroid surgery. Libraries were prepared through PCR. Sequencing used an Illumina HiSeq 4000. TCRdb passed the public sequencing reads through fastp at Q25 and MiXCR, retaining productive beta sequences. The sample includes about 17,000 clones, with under 35% observed a single time. The ten largest clones capture about 12% of the sample. The sample was tumor tissue. Receptors originate from a female donor with papillary thyroid cancer or a benign thyroid nodule (not recorded which). Some clones in this sample may be carry-over from other donors' samples.

The genes are TRBV6-4 and TRBJ2-2; 7 nucleotides agree with TRBD2. Trimming took 2 bases from V and 1 from J; bases not matched to a gene: 1. CDR3 length: 15 amino acids. Looked up from germline, CDR1 is MRHNA and CDR2 is SNTAGT. CDR3 protein: CASSDTSENTGELFF. DNA of the CDR3: TGTGCCAGCAGTGACACTAGCGAGAACACCGGGGAGCTGTTTTTT.

This clone has at least ten counts. The chain recombines TRBV3-1 with TRBJ2-3, with 8 bases aligning to TRBD2. V lost 4 bases to trimming and J lost 4 bases; unmatched junction nucleotides: 19. Germline V lookup: CDR1 LGHDT, CDR2 YNNKEL (reference sequence). This CDR3 is built from 19 residues. DNA for the CDR3: TGTGCCAGCAGCCTACGCCACCCCCTCGGGACTAGTGGCCCAGATACGCAGTATTTT. Translating gives CASSLRHPLGTSGPDTQYF.

The rearrangement uses TRBV9 and TRBJ2-7, with D perhaps matching TRBD1 (6 bases). CDR1 SGDLS and CDR2 YYNGEE come from the germline V gene. V was clipped by 0 bases and J by 7 bases, with 11 bases between them. The length of the CDR3 is 13 residues. CDR3 residues: CASSVATGREQYF. CDR3 in DNA: TGTGCCAGCAGCGTAGCGACAGGCCGAGAGCAGTACTTC.

This clone was found a few times. The chain joins TRBV6-1 to TRBJ1-3; D remains unclear. The CDR3 has 16 residues. Germline lookup yields CDR1 MNHNS and CDR2 SASEGT. V lost 4 bases to trimming and J lost 0 bases, with 13 bases between them. The CDR3 sequence: CASSVIPIGSGNTIYF. CDR3 bases: TGTGCCAGCAGTGTAATACCCATAGGCTCTGGAAACACCATATATTTT.

The genes are TRBV19 and TRBJ2-2; 9 nucleotides line up with TRBD2. The CDR3 loop spans 15 amino acids. Germline-derived CDR1 and CDR2 are LNHDA and SQIVND (reference sequence). Trimming cost V 3 bases and J 6 bases; bases outside gene matches: 5. The CDR3 loop reads CASSMVAGVPGELFF. The CDR3 coding sequence is TGTGCCAGTAGTATGGTAGCGGGAGTCCCCGGGGAGCTGTTTTTT.

The chain combines TRBV6-6 with TRBJ2-1, with TRBD1 identical over 7 bases. With 3 bases clipped from V and 5 bases from J, the junction kept 7 bases outside the gene matches. The germline V gene has CDR1 MNHNY and CDR2 SVGAGI (reference sequence). CDR3 length: 15 amino acids. CDR3: CASSYGATGNNEQFF. For the CDR3, the DNA is TGTGCCAGCAGTTATGGGGCGACAGGGAACAATGAGCAGTTCTTC.

This clone was recorded many times. V is TRBV20-1 and J is TRBJ2-2, with no clear D. Trimming left V 0 bases short and J 1 base short, with 9 bases between. CDR3 length equals 15 residues. The germline V gene encodes CDR1 DFQATT and CDR2 SNEGSKA (reference sequence). CDR3 in DNA: TGCAGTGCTAGAGATCCACGGGTGAACACCGGGGAGCTGTTTTTT. This sequence encodes CSARDPRVNTGELFF.

This clone was seen repeatedly, ten times or more. The sample carries other DNA sequences with the same CDR3. The V gene is TRBV28, the J gene TRBJ2-7, with 10 bases aligning to TRBD1. Losses at the gene ends were 6 bases for V and 1 base for J; bases not matched to a gene: 15. The CDR3 runs to 18 residues. CDR1 is MDHEN, CDR2 SYDVKM, per germline. The CDR3 region is CASSLTGTGAFPSYEQYF. The CDR3 DNA is TGTGCCAGCAGCTTGACCGGGACAGGGGCCTTTCCTTCCTACGAGCAGTACTTC.

At least ten counts were recorded for this clone. The chain recombines TRBV7-9 with TRBJ1-1, with 8 bases lining up with TRBD1. The germline V gene encodes CDR1 SEHNR and CDR2 FQNEAQ (reference sequence). Trimming cost V 3 bases and J 1 base; bases outside gene matches: 4. This CDR3 is built from 15 residues. CDR3 region: CASSFQGTGNTEAFF. In DNA, the CDR3 is TGTGCCAGCAGCTTTCAGGGGACAGGGAACACTGAAGCTTTCTTT.

V is TRBV5-1 and J is TRBJ2-2; TRBD1 matches 7 bases. Germline loops: CDR1 SGHRS, CDR2 YFSETQ. V was pared by 4 bases and J by 5 bases, with 2 bases of the junction left unmatched. The length of the CDR3 is 13 residues. The DNA of the CDR3 is TGCGCCAGCAGCCCGGGACAGACCGGGGAGCTGTTTTTT. This gives the protein CASSPGQTGELFF. The variable domain in full, completed from reference TRBV5-1 and TRBJ2-2, reads KAGVTQTPRYLIKTRGQQVTLSCSPISGHRSVSWYQQTPGQGLQFLFEYFSETQRNKGNFPGRFSGRQFSNSRSEMNVSTLELGDSALYLCASSPGQTGELFFGEGSRLTVL.

This sequence joins TRBV10-3 and TRBJ2-2, with 8 bases matching TRBD2. The germline gives CDR1 ENHRY, CDR2 SYGVKD. With 6 bases clipped from V and 9 bases from J, the junction kept 15 bases outside the gene matches. The CDR3 extends over 16 amino acids. Here the CDR3 reads CAISPFWREETRELFF. The CDR3 nucleotides read TGTGCCATCAGCCCTTTTTGGCGGGAGGAGACCCGGGAGCTGTTTTTT.

The chain couples TRBV18 to TRBJ2-7; perhaps TRBD2 as D (6 bases). The CDR3 has 12 residues. Germline V lookup: CDR1 KGHSH, CDR2 LQKENI. Trimming removed 1 base from V and 6 bases from J, with 7 bases in between. Here the CDR3 DNA reads TGTGCCAGCTCACCACAGGAGGGCGAGCAGTACTTC. Amino acid sequence: CASSPQEGEQYF.

The chain employs TRBV10-3 and TRBJ2-5; TRBD1 matches 7 bases. Germline values: CDR1 ENHRY, CDR2 SYGVKD. The CDR3 is 14 amino acids. The CDR3 sequence is CDFNSGTERETQYF. For the CDR3, the DNA is TGTGACTTCAACTCCGGGACAGAAAGAGAGACCCAGTACTTC.

This clone was counted a few times. The rearrangement joins TRBV6-1 to TRBJ1-2; possible D gene TRBD1, 5 bases. Per the germline V gene, CDR1 is MNHNS and CDR2 is SASEGT. The CDR3 runs 13 residues. With 10 bases removed from V and 7 bases from J, the gap between germline ends came to 19 bases. CDR3 protein: CATQARVQGGYTF. The CDR3 nucleotides read TGTGCCACTCAGGCGCGGGTTCAGGGTGGCTACACCTTC.

By frequency in the sample, this clone is medium-sized. The chain combines TRBV2 with TRBJ1-6; the match to TRBD1 covers 9 bases. CDR3 size: 11 residues. Germline CDR1 is SNHLY and CDR2 is FYNNEI. The CDR3 DNA sequence: TGTGGACAGGGGGGATCTTCACCCCTCCACTTT. This codes for CGQGGSSPLHF.

In its sample, this clone was seen many times. V is TRBV4-2 and J is TRBJ2-3; possible D gene TRBD2, 7 bases. Trimming stripped 4 bases from V and 4 bases from J, with 18 bases between. Germline-derived CDR1 and CDR2 are LGHNA and YNFKEQ. The CDR3 has 16 residues. As DNA, the CDR3 is TGTGCCAGCAGCCGGAGGGGGGAGCGGGACGCAGATACGCAGTATTTT. This codes for CASSRRGERDADTQYF.

This chain uses TRBV6-1 with TRBJ1-1, with 8 bases identical to TRBD1. CDR1 and CDR2 (germline): MNHNS, SASEGT. The CDR3 runs to 15 residues. J was trimmed by 4 bases and V by 5 bases; bases with no gene match: 9. The CDR3 region has the DNA TGTGCCAGCAGTCCAGCCAGGGGGCTCGGCACTGAAGCTTTCTTT. Amino acid sequence: CASSPARGLGTEAFF.

Note on this clone: The germline gene is not matched at one end of the junction; a read error may be the cause. CDR3 nucleotide sequence: TGCAGTGCTACCATTACCGCCTGGACAGGTCACAATGATCAGTTCTTC. Its translation: CSATITAWTGHNDQFF. The chain has TRBV20-1 and TRBJ2-1; 7 nucleotides match TRBD1. This CDR3 region has 16 residues. In germline, CDR1 is DFQATT, CDR2 SNEGSKA (reference sequence).

This clone was picked up a small number of times. This chain joins TRBV6-1 and TRBJ2-2; D not certain. The ends were cut back, 2 bases at V and 0 bases at J, with 13 bases in the middle. This CDR3 contains 17 residues. CDR1 and CDR2 (germline): MNHNS, SASEGT. The DNA of the CDR3 is TGTGCCAGCAGTGAATGGGTAGCAAATTCGAACACCGGGGAGCTGTTTTTT. The encoded protein is CASSEWVANSNTGELFF.

The V gene is TRBV27, the J gene TRBJ2-1; TRBD1 is a possible D gene (5 bases). The length of the CDR3 is 16 residues. V lost 3 bases and J lost 3, with 15 bases in between. From germline, CDR1 is MNHEY and CDR2 SMNVEV (reference sequence). The CDR3 DNA sequence: TGTGCCAGCAGTTTCTCCTCAGGGAACTTCTACAATGAGCAGTTCTTC. Its protein product is CASSFSSGNFYNEQFF.

Many counts were recorded for this clone. The chain combines TRBV11-3 with TRBJ1-3, with TRBD1 matching over 8 bases. The CDR3 runs to 20 residues. V trimming: 2 bases; J trimming: 1 base; junction bases outside the gene matches: 16. CDR1 SGHNT and CDR2 YENEEA come from the germline V gene. Here the CDR3 reads CASSLHGRGPTLLSGNTIYF. CDR3 nucleotide sequence: TGTGCCAGCAGCTTACATGGCAGGGGGCCCACTCTTCTATCTGGAAACACCATATATTTT.

J is TRBJ2-7 and V is TRBV28; TRBD1 aligns across 12 bases. The CDR3 is 15 amino acids. Germline V CDR1 and CDR2: MDHEN, SYDVKM. The trim removed 7 bases at V and 4 bases at J, leaving 8 bases unmatched. The CDR3 sequence is CASNLLGQGAYEQYF. The CDR3 DNA follows: TGTGCCAGCAACCTTCTGGGACAGGGGGCTTACGAGCAGTACTTC.

Only one count was recorded for this clone. Likely a read error: the CDR3 ends without its conserved phenylalanine or tryptophan. The V and J genes are TRBV6-5 and TRBJ2-5; 13 bases are a match to TRBD2. Germline CDR1 reads MNHEY; CDR2 reads SVGAGI. V shed 0 bases, J shed 2 bases, and the junction held 9 bases outside the gene matches. The CDR3 extends over 19 amino acids. The CDR3 nucleotides read TGTGCCAGCAGTTACTCATCTCTGGGACTAGCGGGACGTCAAGAGACCCAGTACCTC. It is translated as CASSYSSLGLAGRQETQYL.

This clone is judged medium-sized. V gene TRBV5-1 combines with J gene TRBJ1-1; the match to TRBD1 covers 8 bases. V lost 3 bases, J lost 0 bases, and 1 base stayed unmatched. The CDR3 runs to 14 residues. Germline lookup yields CDR1 SGHRS and CDR2 YFSETQ. CDR3 sequence: CASSWTGMNTEAFF. CDR3 sequence (DNA): TGCGCCAGCAGCTGGACAGGGATGAACACTGAAGCTTTCTTT.

This clone was seen more than once but under ten times. The chain recombines TRBV2 with TRBJ2-7; D gene ambiguous. The CDR3 runs to 11 residues. Looked up from germline, CDR1 is SNHLY and CDR2 is FYNNEI. V was clipped by 4 bases and J by 3 bases, with 4 bases between them. The chain's CDR3 is CASSVFYEQYF. In nucleotides, the CDR3 is TGTGCCAGCAGTGTGTTCTACGAGCAGTACTTC.

The sample holds a few counts of this clone. The chain is built from TRBV12-3 or TRBV12-4 and TRBJ1-6; D call uncertain. The CDR3 is made up of 16 amino acids. With 3 bases removed from V and 0 bases from J, the gap between germline ends came to 9 bases. The chain's CDR3 is CASSLRPSSYNSPLHF. The DNA for the CDR3 is TGTGCCAGCAGTTTGCGACCGAGCTCCTATAATTCACCCCTCCACTTT.

This clone counts as medium-sized. The CDR3 DNA sequence: TGTGCCAGCCTCCGAGCGGGTACTAGCACAGATACGCAGTATTTT. Residues: CASLRAGTSTDTQYF. This chain joins TRBV6-1 and TRBJ2-3; D is perhaps TRBD2 (6 bases). V lost 8 bases, J lost 0 bases, and 15 bases lay in between. This CDR3 region has 15 residues. Germline CDR1 and CDR2: MNHNS and SASEGT.

This clone has a handful of counts. The junction departs from the called germline gene at one end, perhaps through a read error. V gene TRBV7-9 combines with J gene TRBJ1-1; no clear D gene. The CDR3 has 12 residues. Germline V CDR1 and CDR2: SEHNR, FQNEAQ (reference sequence). This chain's CDR3 is CTSSLRGTEAFF. The CDR3 region has the DNA TGTACCAGCAGCTTACGGGGCACTGAAGCTTTCTTT.

This chain links TRBV12-3 or TRBV12-4 with TRBJ1-1; 7 nucleotides align to TRBD1. This CDR3 contains 13 residues. The ends lost 3 bases at V and 8 bases at J; junction bases unmatched: 6. CDR3 amino acids: CASSFWGQSEAFF. The CDR3 bases are TGTGCCAGCAGTTTTTGGGGACAGTCAGAAGCTTTCTTT.

The V gene is TRBV11-2, the J gene TRBJ2-3, with 13 bases lining up with TRBD2. From germline, CDR1 is SGHAT and CDR2 FQNNGV. This CDR3 spans 18 amino acids. V shed 7 bases and J 0 bases; nucleotides not matched to a gene: 10. DNA of the CDR3: TGTGCCAGCACCCCTAGGGGACTAGCGGGGTTTAGCACAGATACGCAGTATTTT. It specifies CASTPRGLAGFSTDTQYF.

This clone turned up a few times. The rearrangement uses TRBV27 and TRBJ2-7; 10 bases are a match to TRBD2. The V gene's germline CDR1 is MNHEY and CDR2 SMNVEV (reference sequence). V gave up 4 bases and J gave up 1 base; unmatched junction bases: 7. The CDR3 totals 16 residues. The DNA of the CDR3 is TGTGCCAGCAGTTCCCCCTGGACTAGCGGATCCTACGAGCAGTACTTC. This gives the protein CASSSPWTSGSYEQYF.

The chain couples TRBV6-1 to TRBJ1-3, with D unresolved. V was shortened by 6 bases and J by 0 bases, with 12 bases between the two germline ends. Germline CDR1 is MNHNS and CDR2 is SASEGT. The CDR3 consists of 15 residues. For the CDR3, the DNA is TGTGCCAGCAGGGTTGGGAGAGACTCTGGAAACACCATATATTTT. This encodes CASRVGRDSGNTIYF.